The entry that follows covers one TCR beta chain sequence. This sample stems from a study of control samples from healthy donors and cancer patients. CDR3 length: 13 amino acids. Trimming removed 1 base at V and 6 bases at J, with 10 bases between. Germline CDR1 reads LNHDA; CDR2 reads SQIVND (reference sequence). This table comes from immunoSEQ multiplex PCR, and its TCRdb copy is limited to in-frame clones, with some not included. The data hold 84,000 or so clones, with 65% to 90% observed a single time. This receptor was obtained from a man between 60 and 75 years old with head and neck cancer. Specimen: PBMCs. The chain employs TRBV19 and TRBJ2-7; no clear D gene. The CDR3 here is CASSIVNWSEQYF. The CDR3 DNA sequence: TGTGCCAGTAGTATAGTAAATTGGAGCGAGCAGTACTTC.